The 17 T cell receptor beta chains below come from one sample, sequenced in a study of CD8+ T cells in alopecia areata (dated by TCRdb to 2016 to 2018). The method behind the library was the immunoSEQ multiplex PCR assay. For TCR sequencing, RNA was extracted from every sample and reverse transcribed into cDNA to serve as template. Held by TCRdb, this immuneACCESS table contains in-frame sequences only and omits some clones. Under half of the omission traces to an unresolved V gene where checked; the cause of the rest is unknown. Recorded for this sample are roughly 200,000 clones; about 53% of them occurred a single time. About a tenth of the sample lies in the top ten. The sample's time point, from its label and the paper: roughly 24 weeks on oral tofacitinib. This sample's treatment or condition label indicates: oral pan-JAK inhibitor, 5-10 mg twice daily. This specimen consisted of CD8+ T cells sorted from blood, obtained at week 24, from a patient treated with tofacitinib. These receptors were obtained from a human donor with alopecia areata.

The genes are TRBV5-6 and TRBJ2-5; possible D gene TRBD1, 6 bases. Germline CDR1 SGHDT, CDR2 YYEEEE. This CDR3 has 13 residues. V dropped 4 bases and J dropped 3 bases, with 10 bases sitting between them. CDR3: CASSPDSEETQYF. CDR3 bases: TGTGCCAGCAGCCCGGACAGCGAAGAGACCCAGTACTTC.

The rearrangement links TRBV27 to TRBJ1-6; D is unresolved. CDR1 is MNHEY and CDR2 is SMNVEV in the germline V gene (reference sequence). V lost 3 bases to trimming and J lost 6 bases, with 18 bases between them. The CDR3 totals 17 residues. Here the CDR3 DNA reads TGTGCCAGCAGTTTGTTGGAACCGGCTCGAGGTAATTCACCCCTCCACTTT. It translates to CASSLLEPARGNSPLHF.

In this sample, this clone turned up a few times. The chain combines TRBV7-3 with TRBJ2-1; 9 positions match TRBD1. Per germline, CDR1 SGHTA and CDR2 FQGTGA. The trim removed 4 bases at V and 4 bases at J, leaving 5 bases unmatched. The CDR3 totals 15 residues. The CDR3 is CASSSGTGLYNEQFF. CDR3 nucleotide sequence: TGTGCCAGCAGCTCCGGGACAGGGCTATACAATGAGCAGTTCTTC.

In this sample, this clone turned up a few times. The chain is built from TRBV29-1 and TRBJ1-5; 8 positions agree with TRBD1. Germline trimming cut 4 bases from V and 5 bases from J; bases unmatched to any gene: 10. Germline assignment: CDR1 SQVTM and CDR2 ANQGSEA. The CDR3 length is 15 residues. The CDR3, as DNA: TGCAGCGTTGTTCTAACAGGGGGATTCGATCAGCCCCAGCATTTT. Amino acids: CSVVLTGGFDQPQHF. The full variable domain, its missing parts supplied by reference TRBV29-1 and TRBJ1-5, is SAVISQKPSRDICQRGTSLTIQCQVDSQVTMMFWYRQQPGQSLTLIATANQGSEATYESGFVIDKFPISRPNLTFSTLTVSNMSPEDSSIYLCSVVLTGGFDQPQHFGDGTRLSIL.

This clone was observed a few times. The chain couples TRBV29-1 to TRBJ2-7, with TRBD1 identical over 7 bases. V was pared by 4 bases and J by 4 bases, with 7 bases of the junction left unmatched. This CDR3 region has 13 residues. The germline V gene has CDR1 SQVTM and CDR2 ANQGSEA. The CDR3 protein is CSVGGTDSYEQYF. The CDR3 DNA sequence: TGCAGCGTTGGAGGGACAGACAGTTACGAGCAGTACTTC.

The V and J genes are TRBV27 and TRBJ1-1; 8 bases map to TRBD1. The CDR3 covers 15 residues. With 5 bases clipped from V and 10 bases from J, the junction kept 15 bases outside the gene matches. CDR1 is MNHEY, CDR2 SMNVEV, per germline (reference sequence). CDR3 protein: CASSPILDRGGGAFF. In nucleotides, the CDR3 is TGTGCCAGCAGTCCTATCTTAGACAGGGGTGGTGGAGCTTTCTTT.

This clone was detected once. CDR3 loop: CAWSGGQEMNTEAFF. The CDR3 nucleotides read TGTGCCTGGAGTGGCGGACAGGAGATGAACACTGAAGCTTTCTTT. This chain joins TRBV30 and TRBJ1-1, with 7 bases that match TRBD1. Looked up from germline, CDR1 is GTSNPN and CDR2 is SVGIG (reference sequence). The CDR3 has 15 amino acids. Trimming cost V 1 base and J 0 bases; bases outside gene matches: 5.

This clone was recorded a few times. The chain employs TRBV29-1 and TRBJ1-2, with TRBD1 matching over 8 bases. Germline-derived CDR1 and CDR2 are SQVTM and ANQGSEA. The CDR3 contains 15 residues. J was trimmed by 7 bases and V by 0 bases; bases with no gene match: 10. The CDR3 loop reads CSVEDFRQGSRGYTF. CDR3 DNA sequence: TGCAGCGTTGAAGATTTTAGACAGGGGAGTCGTGGCTACACCTTC. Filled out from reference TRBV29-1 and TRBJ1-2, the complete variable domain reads SAVISQKPSRDICQRGTSLTIQCQVDSQVTMMFWYRQQPGQSLTLIATANQGSEATYESGFVIDKFPISRPNLTFSTLTVSNMSPEDSSIYLCSVEDFRQGSRGYTFGSGTRLTVV.

The CDR3, as DNA: TGCGCCAGCAGCCAAGACCCCGGTAATGAGCAGTTCTTC. Its translation: CASSQDPGNEQFF. This chain links TRBV4-3 with TRBJ2-1; D not certain. Germline assignment: CDR1 LGHNA and CDR2 YSLEER. The CDR3 sequence is 13 residues long. Deletions cut 0 bases from V and 7 bases from J, with 7 bases between.

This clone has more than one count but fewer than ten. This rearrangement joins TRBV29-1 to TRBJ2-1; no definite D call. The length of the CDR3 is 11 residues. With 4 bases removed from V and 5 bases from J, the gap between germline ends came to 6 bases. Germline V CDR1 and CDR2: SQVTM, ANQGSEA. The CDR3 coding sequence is TGCAGCGTTGTGGCCAACAATGAGCAGTTCTTC. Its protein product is CSVVANNEQFF.

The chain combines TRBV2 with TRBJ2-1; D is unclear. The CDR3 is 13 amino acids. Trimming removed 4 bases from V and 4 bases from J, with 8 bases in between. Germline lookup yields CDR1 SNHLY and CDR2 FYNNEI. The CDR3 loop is CASSVSAYNEQFF. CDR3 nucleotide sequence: TGTGCCAGCAGTGTGTCAGCGTACAATGAGCAGTTCTTC.

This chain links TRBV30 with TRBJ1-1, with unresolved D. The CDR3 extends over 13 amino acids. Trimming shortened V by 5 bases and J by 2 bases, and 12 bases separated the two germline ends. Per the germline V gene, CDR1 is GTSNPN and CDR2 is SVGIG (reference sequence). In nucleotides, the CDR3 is TGTGCCTGGTGGCGTGAGGAAAACACTGAAGCTTTCTTT. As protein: CAWWREENTEAFF.

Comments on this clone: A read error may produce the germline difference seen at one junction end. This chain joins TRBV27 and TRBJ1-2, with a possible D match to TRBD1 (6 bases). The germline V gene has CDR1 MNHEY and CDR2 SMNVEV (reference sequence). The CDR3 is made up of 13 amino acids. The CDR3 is CASSISGARGYTF. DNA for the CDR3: TGTGCCAGCAGTATATCAGGGGCGAGGGGCTACACCTTC.

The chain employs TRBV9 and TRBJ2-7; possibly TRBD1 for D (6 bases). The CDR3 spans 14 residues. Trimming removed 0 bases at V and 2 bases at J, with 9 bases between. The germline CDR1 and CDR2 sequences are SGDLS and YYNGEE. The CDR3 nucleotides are TGTGCCAGCAGCGTAGACGGGACAACCTACGAGCAGTACTTC. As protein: CASSVDGTTYEQYF.

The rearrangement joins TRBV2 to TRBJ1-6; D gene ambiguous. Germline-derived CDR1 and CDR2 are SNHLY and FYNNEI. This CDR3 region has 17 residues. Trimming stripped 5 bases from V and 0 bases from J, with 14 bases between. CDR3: CASSSDGKSSYNSPLHF. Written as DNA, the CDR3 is TGTGCCAGCAGTAGTGACGGAAAAAGCTCCTATAATTCACCCCTCCACTTT.

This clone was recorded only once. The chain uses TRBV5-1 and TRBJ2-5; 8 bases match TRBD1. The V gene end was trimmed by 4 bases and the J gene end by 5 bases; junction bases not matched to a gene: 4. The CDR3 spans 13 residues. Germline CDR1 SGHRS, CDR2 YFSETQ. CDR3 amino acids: CASSTTGDETQYF. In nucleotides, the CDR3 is TGCGCCAGCAGCACGACAGGGGACGAGACCCAGTACTTC.

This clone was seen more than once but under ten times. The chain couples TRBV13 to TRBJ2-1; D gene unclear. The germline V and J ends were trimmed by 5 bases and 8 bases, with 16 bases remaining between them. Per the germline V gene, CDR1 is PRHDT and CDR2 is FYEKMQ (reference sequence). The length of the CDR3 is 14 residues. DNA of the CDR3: TGTGCCAGCAGCGACTCTAGGATGAACGATGAGCAGTTCTTC. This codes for CASSDSRMNDEQFF.